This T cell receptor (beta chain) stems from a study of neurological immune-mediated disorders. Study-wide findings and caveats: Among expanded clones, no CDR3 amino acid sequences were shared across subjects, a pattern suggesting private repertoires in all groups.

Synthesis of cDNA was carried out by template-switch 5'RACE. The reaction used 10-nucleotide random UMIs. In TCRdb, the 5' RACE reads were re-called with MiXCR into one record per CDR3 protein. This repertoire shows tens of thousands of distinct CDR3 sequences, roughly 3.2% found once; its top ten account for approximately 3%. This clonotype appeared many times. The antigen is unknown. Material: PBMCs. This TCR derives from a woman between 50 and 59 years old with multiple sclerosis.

The CDR3 sequence: CASSAQYEGNAEAFF. CDR3 in DNA: TGTGCCAGCAGCGCCCAGTATGAGGGGAATGCTGAAGCTTTCTTT. The V gene is TRBV3-1, the J gene TRBJ1-1, with D tentatively TRBD1 (5 bases). The ends were cut back, 5 bases at V and 6 bases at J, with 19 bases in the middle. Germline CDR1 reads LGHDT; CDR2 reads YNNKEL (reference sequence). The CDR3 totals 15 residues.